The 6 T cell receptor beta chains given below trace back to one sample, sequenced in a study of immune evolution from preneoplasia to lung adenocarcinoma. Sequenced by immunoSEQ multiplex PCR; TCRdb stores in-frame clones only, minus some. The sample shows 15,000 to 20,000 clones, 75% to 90% of them seen only once. Sequencing was performed on FFPE invasive lung adenocarcinoma tissue. The receptors shown here come from an older person with invasive lung adenocarcinoma.

V is TRBV29-1 and J is TRBJ1-1; D call uncertain. This CDR3 region has 11 residues. The ends were cut back, 6 bases at V and 1 base at J, with 6 bases in the middle. CDR1 SQVTM and CDR2 ANQGSEA come from the germline V gene. The CDR3 coding sequence is TGCAGCGTCACGAGGAACACTGAAGCTTTCTTT. Residues: CSVTRNTEAFF.

The rearrangement links TRBV6-6 to TRBJ1-1; 8 bases are a match to TRBD1. The trim removed 6 bases at V and 1 base at J, leaving 4 bases unmatched. This CDR3 has 14 amino acids. Germline lookup yields CDR1 MNHNY and CDR2 SVGAGI (reference sequence). In DNA, the CDR3 is TGTGCCAGCAGGGGGGACAGGAAGAACACTGAAGCTTTCTTT. Its translation: CASRGDRKNTEAFF.

V and J are TRBV18 and TRBJ2-1; the match to TRBD2 covers 13 bases. The trim removed 4 bases at V and 0 bases at J, leaving 3 bases unmatched. Germline V gene lookup returns CDR1 KGHSH and CDR2 LQKENI. CDR3 size: 17 residues. The CDR3 DNA reads as TGTGCCAGCTCACTCAGGACTAGCGGGAGCTCCTACAATGAGCAGTTCTTC. Protein sequence: CASSLRTSGSSYNEQFF. Looking up the rest from reference TRBV18 and TRBJ2-1 gives the full variable domain: NAGVMQNPRHLVRRRGQEARLRCSPMKGHSHVYWYRQLPEEGLKFMVYLQKENIIDESGMPKERFSAEFPKEGPSILRIQQVVRGDSAAYFCASSLRTSGSSYNEQFFGPGTRLTVL.

V and J are TRBV18 and TRBJ2-5; no definite D call. This CDR3 is 15 amino acids long. Looked up from germline, CDR1 is KGHSH and CDR2 is LQKENI. V lost 3 bases, J lost 2 bases, and 13 bases lay in between. The DNA for the CDR3 is TGTGCCAGCTCACCCCCGACTGGCCCACAAGAGACCCAGTACTTC. As protein: CASSPPTGPQETQYF. Looking up the rest from reference TRBV18 and TRBJ2-5 gives the full variable domain: NAGVMQNPRHLVRRRGQEARLRCSPMKGHSHVYWYRQLPEEGLKFMVYLQKENIIDESGMPKERFSAEFPKEGPSILRIQQVVRGDSAAYFCASSPPTGPQETQYFGPGTRLLVL.

This rearrangement joins TRBV5-1 to TRBJ2-7; 8 nucleotides match TRBD1. CDR1 SGHRS and CDR2 YFSETQ come from the germline V gene. This CDR3 has 14 residues. V shed 5 bases, J shed 5 bases, and the junction held 9 bases outside the gene matches. CDR3 sequence: CASSKQGGGDEQYF. The CDR3 coding sequence is TGCGCCAGCAGTAAACAGGGGGGAGGAGACGAGCAGTACTTC.

The chain recombines TRBV28 with TRBJ2-5; 8 bases agree with TRBD1. V shed 5 bases and J 2 bases; nucleotides not matched to a gene: 1. Germline V gives CDR1 MDHEN, CDR2 SYDVKM. The CDR3 length is 13 residues. The CDR3: CASSRTGQETQYF. CDR3 in DNA: TGTGCCAGCAGTAGGACAGGGCAAGAGACCCAGTACTTC.